This TCR beta chain was captured by sequencing in a study of CD8 T cells in Susac syndrome. Random hexamers were used to reverse transcribe the RNA input (about 0.5 to 1 ug). Amplification of TCR beta CDR3 across 54 Vbeta and 13 Jbeta was performed with immunoSEQ multiplex PCR. TCRdb analysed the immunoSEQ multiplex PCR reads with MiXCR anew, one entry per CDR3 protein. The data contain over 15,000 distinct CDR3 sequences, around 95% of them singletons. CD8+ and CD4+ T cells from blood underwent TCR beta sequencing, which was carried out in a high-throughput format. The CDR3 length is 18 residues. V dropped 7 bases and J dropped 0 bases, with 27 bases sitting between them. Germline V CDR1 and CDR2: SQVTM, ANQGSEA.

The sequence came from a human donor in good health. What was sequenced was CD8+ T cells from PBMCs. This rearrangement joins TRBV29-1 to TRBJ2-5; maybe TRBD2 (6 bases). The DNA of the CDR3 is TGCAGCGCAACTCCAGCGGGCATGAGCTTTGGGAACCAAGAGACCCAGTACTTC. Translation gives CSATPAGMSFGNQETQYF.